The 18 T cell receptor beta chains in this list originate from one sample, sequenced in a study of blood T cell repertoires in COVID-19. The method was immunoSEQ multiplex PCR; TCRdb's version includes in-frame clones alone and lacks a portion of them. Here the sample spans 160,000 or so clones, roughly 80% being singletons. The sequenced material came from PBMCs or T cells enriched from blood (not recorded which). These receptors were collected from a woman between 40 and 50 years old with acute COVID-19.

V usage is TRBV29-1 and J usage is TRBJ1-2; 7 bases agree with TRBD1. The CDR3 totals 12 residues. The germline V gene encodes CDR1 SQVTM and CDR2 ANQGSEA. With V trimmed by 7 bases and J by 8 bases, 10 bases remained unmatched. The CDR3 is CSAPKAQGGYTF. CDR3 nucleotides: TGCAGCGCCCCGAAGGCACAGGGGGGCTACACCTTC.

V and J are TRBV4-1 and TRBJ2-1; the D gene is possibly TRBD2 (5 bases). Germline CDR1 reads MGHRA; CDR2 reads YSYEKL. V lost 1 base and J lost 0, with 7 bases in between. This CDR3 is built from 15 residues. The CDR3 nucleotides read TGCGCCAGCAGCCAAGGGACTTACTCCTACAATGAGCAGTTCTTC. Translated: CASSQGTYSYNEQFF.

Details on this clone: The same CDR3 can be traced to other DNA sequences in this sample. The chain uses TRBV29-1 and TRBJ1-1, with D maybe TRBD1 (6 bases). CDR3 length: 15 amino acids. CDR1 and CDR2 from the germline V gene are SQVTM and ANQGSEA. Trimming took off 3 bases at V and 0 bases at J, with 14 bases between the two ends. CDR3 coding DNA: TGCAGCGTTGATGGCAGGGGAGGGGTGAACACTGAAGCTTTCTTT. The encoded protein is CSVDGRGGVNTEAFF.

This chain links TRBV7-2 with TRBJ2-6; D not resolved. Germline assignment: CDR1 SGHTA and CDR2 FQGNSA. Trimming removed 5 bases at V and 0 bases at J, with 20 bases between. The CDR3 has 19 amino acids. This CDR3 is CASSLRFGPQLSGANVLTF. CDR3 DNA sequence: TGTGCCAGCAGCCTCCGATTTGGTCCTCAACTCTCTGGGGCCAACGTCCTGACTTTC.

The gene calls are TRBV15 and TRBJ2-1, with 10 nucleotides matching TRBD2. This CDR3 has 19 residues. Trimming took 0 bases from V and 5 from J; bases not matched to a gene: 13. Germline V CDR1 and CDR2: LNHNV, YYDKDF (reference sequence). The CDR3 coding sequence is TGTGCCACCAGCAGAGATCCTAGCGGGAGTGACTACCGGCACAATGAGCAGTTCTTC. This translates into CATSRDPSGSDYRHNEQFF.

This clone was observed a few times. V is TRBV5-1 and J is TRBJ2-2, with D unresolved. The CDR3 runs 16 residues. Trimming took off 1 base at V and 2 bases at J, with 12 bases between the two ends. Looked up from germline, CDR1 is SGHRS and CDR2 is YFSETQ. The CDR3 is CASSLSPQINTGELFF. The CDR3 nucleotides are TGCGCCAGCAGCTTGTCTCCGCAGATCAACACCGGGGAGCTGTTTTTT. The variable domain in full, completed from reference TRBV5-1 and TRBJ2-2, reads KAGVTQTPRYLIKTRGQQVTLSCSPISGHRSVSWYQQTPGQGLQFLFEYFSETQRNKGNFPGRFSGRQFSNSRSEMNVSTLELGDSALYLCASSLSPQINTGELFFGEGSRLTVL.

The chain employs TRBV11-1 and TRBJ1-2; D is unclear. The V end was cut by 5 bases, the J end by 8 bases, with 15 bases between. Germline V gives CDR1 SGHAT, CDR2 FQDESV (reference sequence). The CDR3 length is 13 residues. The CDR3 here is CASSLAPRRGYTF. Here the CDR3 DNA reads TGTGCCAGCAGCCTCGCCCCAAGGAGGGGCTACACCTTC.

This clone was seen more than once but under ten times. The rearrangement links TRBV28 to TRBJ2-1, with a weak D call TRBD2 (5 bases). The germline V gene encodes CDR1 MDHEN and CDR2 SYDVKM. The CDR3 is 15 residues long. V lost 6 bases and J lost 9, with 21 bases in between. This CDR3 reads CASRAPRGRSSEQFF. The CDR3 DNA is TGTGCCAGCAGGGCCCCCCGTGGGAGAAGCAGTGAGCAGTTCTTC.

The chain carries TRBV27 and TRBJ2-7; TRBD2 matches at 8 bases. Germline CDR1 reads MNHEY; CDR2 reads SMNVEV (reference sequence). CDR3 length: 19 residues. After removal of 5 bases from V and 7 bases from J, the junction contained 25 bases not matched to a gene. CDR3 sequence (DNA): TGTGCCAGCAGTCCCCAAACTGCAGGGGTAGCGGGACCGAGGGGTGAGCAGTACTTC. Translating it yields CASSPQTAGVAGPRGEQYF.

This chain connects TRBV15 to TRBJ2-1; TRBD1 agrees at 9 bases. From germline, CDR1 is LNHNV and CDR2 YYDKDF (reference sequence). This CDR3 is built from 12 residues. Unmatched junction bases numbered 5, after V lost 9 bases and J lost 8 bases. CDR3 in DNA: TGTGCCACTAACACAGGGGGCCATGAGCAGTTCTTC. It translates to CATNTGGHEQFF.

This chain links TRBV3-1 (or the pseudogene TRBV3-2) with TRBJ2-1, with D possibly TRBD2 on 5 matching bases. Germline CDR1 and CDR2: LGHDT and YNNKEL (reference sequence). V lost 4 bases and J lost 6, with 10 bases in between. The CDR3 extends over 13 amino acids. The CDR3 DNA reads as TGTGCCAGCAGCCCGCTAGCAGTCAATGAGCAGTTCTTC. Its protein product is CASSPLAVNEQFF.

J is TRBJ2-1 and V is TRBV10-3; 7 nucleotides align to TRBD2. Germline assignment: CDR1 ENHRY and CDR2 SYGVKD. V lost 6 bases, J lost 2 bases, and 4 bases stayed unmatched. The CDR3 is 14 residues long. The CDR3 sequence is CAIRRSGTYNEQFF. The CDR3 DNA reads TGTGCCATCAGGCGGAGCGGGACCTACAATGAGCAGTTCTTC.

This chain uses TRBV4-2 with TRBJ2-2, with 7 bases matching TRBD1. The ends lost 3 bases at V and 3 bases at J; junction bases unmatched: 4. Looked up from germline, CDR1 is LGHNA and CDR2 is YNFKEQ. CDR3 length equals 15 residues. CDR3 in amino acids: CASSQQTGHTGELFF. DNA for the CDR3: TGTGCCAGCAGCCAGCAGACAGGGCACACCGGGGAGCTGTTTTTT.

The chain couples TRBV27 to TRBJ2-1; TRBD1 is a possible D gene (5 bases). Germline V lookup: CDR1 MNHEY, CDR2 SMNVEV (reference sequence). This CDR3 is 16 amino acids long. Trimming left V 3 bases short and J 5 bases short, with 17 bases between. DNA of the CDR3: TGTGCCAGCAGTTTCAGGGCAGCCCTCTGGGACAATGAGCAGTTCTTC. It is translated as CASSFRAALWDNEQFF.

V gene TRBV5-1 combines with J gene TRBJ1-2; 11 positions agree with TRBD1. This CDR3 spans 14 amino acids. CDR1 and CDR2 from the germline V gene are SGHRS and YFSETQ. The junction had 3 bases not matched to a gene; V was cut back by 1 base and J by 7 bases. The CDR3 DNA follows: TGCGCCAGCAGCTTGTGGACAGGGGGCGCTGGCTACACCTTC. This sequence encodes CASSLWTGGAGYTF.

This clone came up a few times. J is TRBJ2-2 and V is TRBV24-1; the D gene is possibly TRBD1 (5 bases). The CDR3 spans 14 residues. V lost 10 bases and J 1 base, leaving 12 bases between the germline ends. Germline V lookup: CDR1 KGHDR, CDR2 SFDVKD. In nucleotides, the CDR3 is TGTGCCACTCAGGGTTGGGGGAACACCGGGGAGCTGTTTTTT. It encodes CATQGWGNTGELFF.

The chain has TRBV2 and TRBJ2-2; no definite D call. Germline V gene lookup returns CDR1 SNHLY and CDR2 FYNNEI. The CDR3 contains 13 residues. V gave up 6 bases and J gave up 5 bases, with 10 bases separating them. CDR3 residues: CASRPQETGELFF. CDR3 bases: TGTGCCAGCAGACCCCAGGAAACCGGGGAGCTGTTTTTT.

The CDR3 loop is CASTGDNEQFF. The DNA for the CDR3 is TGTGCCAGCACAGGGGATAATGAGCAGTTCTTC. V gene TRBV12-3 or TRBV12-4 combines with J gene TRBJ2-1, with D maybe TRBD1 (6 bases). The CDR3 length is 11 residues. V gave up 7 bases and J gave up 7 bases, with 8 bases separating them.